This TCR beta chain was obtained from a study of identical twins. TCRdb reanalysed the 5' RACE reads using MiXCR and keeps one entry per CDR3 protein. The sample gives about 520,000 distinct CDR3 sequences, about 20% of which show up once; about 0.91% is in the top ten. The CDR3 is 14 amino acids. The germline gives CDR1 SGHRS, CDR2 YFSETQ. V was clipped by 0 bases and J by 1 base, with 7 bases between them. The same sample was also studied in work on T cells expressing NK-cell markers.

The genes are TRBV5-1 and TRBJ2-5, with a possible D match to TRBD2 (5 bases). Input material: CD4+ T cells sorted from blood. This clonotype originated in a woman aged 18-29 years in good health. Here the CDR3 reads CASSLDGIQETQYF. The CDR3 DNA reads TGCGCCAGCAGCTTGGACGGGATCCAAGAGACCCAGTACTTC.